This T cell receptor beta chain was sequenced during a study of glioma-infiltrating T cells after dendritic cell vaccination. Study-wide context: Three intradermal dendritic cell vaccine injections were given every two weeks. General observations from the study: The cohort had few patients with full blood and tumor sets.

The PCR used 60 V beta and 13 J beta primers. Libraries were prepared by immunoSEQ multiplex PCR; TCRdb keeps only in-frame clonotypes and omits some of them. The repertoire holds about 49,000 clones, with over 75% as singletons. The ends were cut back, 5 bases at V and 0 bases at J, with 5 bases in the middle. CDR3 length: 12 residues. Germline loops: CDR1 SGHTA, CDR2 FQGNSA. For this clone: Its antigen is not known. Other DNA sequences in this sample translate to the same CDR3.

Only patients with spare fresh-frozen tumor and over two years of follow-up were included. The V and J genes are TRBV7-2 and TRBJ2-7; no definite D call. The sequencing here drew on blood, taken before dendritic cell vaccination. The origin of this receptor is a human donor with glioblastoma. Here the CDR3 reads CASSRGSYEQYF. The CDR3 DNA is TGTGCCAGCAGCCGCGGCTCCTACGAGCAGTACTTC.